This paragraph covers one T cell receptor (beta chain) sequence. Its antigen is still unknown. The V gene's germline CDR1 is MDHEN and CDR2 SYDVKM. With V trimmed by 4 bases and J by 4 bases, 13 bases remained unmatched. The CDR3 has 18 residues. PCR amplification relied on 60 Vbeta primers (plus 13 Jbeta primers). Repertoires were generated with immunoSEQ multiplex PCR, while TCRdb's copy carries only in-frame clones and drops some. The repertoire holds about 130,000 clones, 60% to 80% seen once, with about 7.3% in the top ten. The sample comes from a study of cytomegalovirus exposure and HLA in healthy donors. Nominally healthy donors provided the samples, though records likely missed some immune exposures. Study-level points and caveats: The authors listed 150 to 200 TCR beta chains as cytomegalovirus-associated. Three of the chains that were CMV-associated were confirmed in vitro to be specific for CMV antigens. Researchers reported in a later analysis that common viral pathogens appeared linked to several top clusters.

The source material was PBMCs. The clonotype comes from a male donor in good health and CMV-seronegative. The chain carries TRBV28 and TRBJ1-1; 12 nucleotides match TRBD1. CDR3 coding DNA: TGTGCCAGCAGTTCAAGCTCCGGGACAGGGGGCGCGGGCACTGAAGCTTTCTTT. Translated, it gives CASSSSSGTGGAGTEAFF.